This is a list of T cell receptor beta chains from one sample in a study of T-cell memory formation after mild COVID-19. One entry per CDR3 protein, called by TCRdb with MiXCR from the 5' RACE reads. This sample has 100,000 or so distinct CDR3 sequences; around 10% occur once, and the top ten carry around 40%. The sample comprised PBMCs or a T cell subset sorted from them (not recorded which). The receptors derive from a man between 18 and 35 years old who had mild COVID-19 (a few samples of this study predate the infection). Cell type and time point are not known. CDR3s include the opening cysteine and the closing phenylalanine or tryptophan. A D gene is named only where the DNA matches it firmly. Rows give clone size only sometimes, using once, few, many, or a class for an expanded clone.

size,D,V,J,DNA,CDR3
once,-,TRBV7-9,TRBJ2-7,TGTACCAGCAGCCCGGGGCGGTGGGGCCCCCACGAGCAGTACTTC,CTSSPGRWGPHEQYF
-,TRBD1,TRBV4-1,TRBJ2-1,TGCGCCAGCAGCAAAGACAGGGGGCGGGATGAGCAGTTCTTC,CASSKDRGRDEQFF
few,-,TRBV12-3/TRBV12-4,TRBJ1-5,TGTGCCAGCAGTTTCCGGGGCACGAGGCAGCCCCAGCATTTT,CASSFRGTRQPQHF
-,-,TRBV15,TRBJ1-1,TGTGCCACCAGCAGAGGGGGGCAGGGAATGAACACTGAAGCTTTCTTT,CATSRGGQGMNTEAFF
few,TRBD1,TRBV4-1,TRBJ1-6,TGCGCCAGCAGCCAAGGACCAGGGGGTTCTTCACCCCTCCACTTT,CASSQGPGGSSPLHF
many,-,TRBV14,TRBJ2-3,TGTGCCAGCAGCCGAAGGGCCAACCCAGATACGCAGTATTTT,CASSRRANPDTQYF
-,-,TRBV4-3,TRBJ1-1,TGCGCCAGCAGCCAAGATCCGGGGGCACAAGCTTTCTTT,CASSQDPGAQAFF
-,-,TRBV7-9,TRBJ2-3,TGTGCCAGCAGCTTATCAGTTCGGGGCACAGATACGCAGTATTTT,CASSLSVRGTDTQYF
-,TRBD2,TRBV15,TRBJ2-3,TGTGCCACCAAGAAGGGACGGGAGGGCCCAGATACGCAGTATTTT,CATKKGREGPDTQYF
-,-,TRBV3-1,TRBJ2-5,TGTGCCAGCAGCCATGACCTGGCGGTCCAAGAGACCCAGTACTTC,CASSHDLAVQETQYF
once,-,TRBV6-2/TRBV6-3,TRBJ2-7,TGTGCCAGCAGTACCCCCGCGGGGCCGGGGAACGAGCAGTACTTC,CASSTPAGPGNEQYF
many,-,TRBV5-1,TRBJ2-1,TGCGCCAGCAGCCTATACAATGAGCAGTTCTTC,CASSLYNEQFF
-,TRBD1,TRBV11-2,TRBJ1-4,TGTGCCAGCAGCCGTTACCCGGGACAGGAGAATGAAAAACTGTTTTTT,CASSRYPGQENEKLFF
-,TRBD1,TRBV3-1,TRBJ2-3,TGTGCCAGCAGCCACCCGGGACAGGGGACAGATACGCAGTATTTT,CASSHPGQGTDTQYF
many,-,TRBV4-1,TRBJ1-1,TGCGCCAGCAGCCAAGGACCACCAGGAGGCACTGAAGCTTTCTTT,CASSQGPPGGTEAFF
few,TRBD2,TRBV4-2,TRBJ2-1,TGTGCCAGCAGCCAAGATTCGGGGACTAGCGTCTACAATGAGCAGTTCTTC,CASSQDSGTSVYNEQFF
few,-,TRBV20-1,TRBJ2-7,TGCAGTGCTAGAGATTGGAGCTACGAGCAGTACTTC,CSARDWSYEQYF
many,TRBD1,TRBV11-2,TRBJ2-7,TGTGCCAGCAGCTTCGGGACAGCCTACGAGCAGTACTTC,CASSFGTAYEQYF
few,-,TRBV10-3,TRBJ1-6,TGTGCCATGGCGATGGATAGCTCCTATAATTCACCCCTCCACTTT,CAMAMDSSYNSPLHF
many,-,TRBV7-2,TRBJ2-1,TGTGCCAGCAGCCCCTACCAGGGTCCGCGTAATGAGCAGTTCTTC,CASSPYQGPRNEQFF
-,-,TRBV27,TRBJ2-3,TGTGCCAGCAGTTTATACCCCGACAGCACAGATACGCAGTATTTT,CASSLYPDSTDTQYF
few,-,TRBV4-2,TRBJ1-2,TGTGCCAGCAGCCAAGATCAGCCAAGCGATGGCTACACCTTC,CASSQDQPSDGYTF
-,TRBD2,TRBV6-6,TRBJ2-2,TGTGCCAGCAGTTACAAAGCGGGGGGGACCGGGGAGCTGTTTTTT,CASSYKAGGTGELFF
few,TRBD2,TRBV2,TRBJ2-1,TGTGCCAGCAGTGATTCGGGGGGGCGTTACAACTCCTACAATGAGCAGTTCTTC,CASSDSGGRYNSYNEQFF
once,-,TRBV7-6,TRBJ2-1,TGTGCCAGCAGCTGGGGTGGTGGGGGTATCGGCGATGAGCAGTTCTTC,CASSWGGGGIGDEQFF
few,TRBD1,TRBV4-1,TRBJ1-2,TGCGCCAGCAGCCAAGACCGAACAGGGGCCCACTATGGCTACACCTTC,CASSQDRTGAHYGYTF
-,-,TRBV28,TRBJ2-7,TGTGCCAGCAGCGAGGGGATCAACGAGCAGTACTTC,CASSEGINEQYF
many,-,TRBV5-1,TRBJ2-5,TGCGCCAGCAGCTTGCAGCAGGGATTGCATCAAGAGACCCAGTACTTC,CASSLQQGLHQETQYF
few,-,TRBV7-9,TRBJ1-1,TGTGCCAGCAGCCCACGTATTAGGGGAAAGAACACTGAAGCTTTCTTT,CASSPRIRGKNTEAFF
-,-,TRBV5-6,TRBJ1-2,TGTGCCAGCAGCTTGGACAAAGGCTACACCTTC,CASSLDKGYTF
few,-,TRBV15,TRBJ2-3,TGTGCCACCAGCAGAGATGAAGCAGATACGCAGTATTTT,CATSRDEADTQYF
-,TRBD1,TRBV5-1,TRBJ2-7,TGCGCCAGCAGCCACGACAGGGCTAAAGCCTACGAGCAGTACTTC,CASSHDRAKAYEQYF
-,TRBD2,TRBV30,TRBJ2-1,TGTGCCTGGAGTCCGCTAGCGGGGGCCAATGAGCAGTTCTTC,CAWSPLAGANEQFF
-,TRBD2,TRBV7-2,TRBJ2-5,TGTGCCAGCAGCCCCGGGGCTAGCGGGGGGGGCTGGGAGACCCAGTACTTC,CASSPGASGGGWETQYF
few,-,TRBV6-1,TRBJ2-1,TGTGCCAGCAGTGAGCTCCCCAGGGGTAGCAATGAGCAGTTCTTC,CASSELPRGSNEQFF
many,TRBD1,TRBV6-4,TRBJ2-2,TGTGCCAGCAGTGATGGGACAGACACCGGGGAGCTGTTTTTT,CASSDGTDTGELFF
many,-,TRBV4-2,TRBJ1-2,TGTGCCAGCAGCCAAGCGACGGGAGGGGGGTATGGCTACACCTTC,CASSQATGGGYGYTF
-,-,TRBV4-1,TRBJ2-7,TGCGCCAGCAGCCAGATTCACAGCTCCTACGAGCAGTACTTC,CASSQIHSSYEQYF
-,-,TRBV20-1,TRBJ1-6,TGCAGTGCTACCGACGGGTCGGCGTCCTATAATTCACCCCTCCACTTT,CSATDGSASYNSPLHF
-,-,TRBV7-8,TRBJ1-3,TGTGCCAGCAGCTTGCGACAGGCCGGCTCTGGAAACACCATATATTTT,CASSLRQAGSGNTIYF
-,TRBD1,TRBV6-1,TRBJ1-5,TGTGCCAGCAGCGACAGGGGTCAGCCCCAGCATTTT,CASSDRGQPQHF
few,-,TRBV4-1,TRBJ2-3,TGCGCCAGCAGCAAAAGGGAGCCCACAGATACGCAGTATTTT,CASSKREPTDTQYF
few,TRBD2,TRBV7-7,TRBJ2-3,TGTGCCAGCAGCAGATCGCGGGGGGGCACAGATACGCAGTATTTT,CASSRSRGGTDTQYF
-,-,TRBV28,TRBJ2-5,TGTGCCAGCAGTGGCAGACTGGGGGGCTGGGAGACCCAGTACTTC,CASSGRLGGWETQYF
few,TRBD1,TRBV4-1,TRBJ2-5,TGCGCCAGCAGCCGACTGACAGGGGAAGAGACCCAGTACTTC,CASSRLTGEETQYF
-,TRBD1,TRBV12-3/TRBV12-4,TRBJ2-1,TGTGCCAGCAGACCCGGGACAGGGTCCAACAATGAGCAGTTCTTC,CASRPGTGSNNEQFF
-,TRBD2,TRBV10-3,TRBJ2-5,TGTGCCAGCGGACTAGCGGGAGACCAAGAGACCCAGTACTTC,CASGLAGDQETQYF
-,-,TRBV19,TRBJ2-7,TGTGCCAGTAGTATGGGACCGGCTAGCGAGCAGTACTTC,CASSMGPASEQYF
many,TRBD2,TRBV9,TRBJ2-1,TGTGCCAGCAGCCCCTACGTAGCGGGGGGGGGTGAGCAGTTCTTC,CASSPYVAGGGEQFF
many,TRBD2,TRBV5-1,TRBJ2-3,TGCGCCAGCAGCTTACTAGCGGGGGCGGTGTCGGCAGATACGCAGTATTTT,CASSLLAGAVSADTQYF
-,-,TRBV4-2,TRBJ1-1,TGTGCCAGCGGATTCAAGGGGGGAGGGAACACTGAAGCTTTCTTT,CASGFKGGGNTEAFF
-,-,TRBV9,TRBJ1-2,TGTGCCAGCAGCGCCCAGGATCATACTGGCTACACCTTC,CASSAQDHTGYTF
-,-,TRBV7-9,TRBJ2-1,TGTGCCAGCGGGACGGGGACCCCCTACAATGAGCAGTTCTTC,CASGTGTPYNEQFF
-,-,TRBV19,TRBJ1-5,TGTGCCAGTAGTGCACCAAATCAGCCCCAGCATTTT,CASSAPNQPQHF
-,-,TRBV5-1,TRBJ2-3,TGCGCCAGCAGCTTTACAGGGACTAGCACAGATACGCAGTATTTT,CASSFTGTSTDTQYF